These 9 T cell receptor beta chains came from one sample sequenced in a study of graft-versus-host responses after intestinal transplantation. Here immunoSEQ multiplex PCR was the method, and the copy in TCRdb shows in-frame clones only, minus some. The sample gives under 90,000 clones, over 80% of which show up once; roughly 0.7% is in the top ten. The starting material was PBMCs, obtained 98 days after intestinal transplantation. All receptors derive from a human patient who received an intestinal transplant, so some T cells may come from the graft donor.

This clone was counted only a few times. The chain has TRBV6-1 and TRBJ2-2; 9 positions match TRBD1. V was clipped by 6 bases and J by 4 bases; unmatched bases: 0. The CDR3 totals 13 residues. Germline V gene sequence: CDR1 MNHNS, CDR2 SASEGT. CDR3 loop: CASRTGGTGELFF. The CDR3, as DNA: TGTGCCAGCAGGACAGGGGGCACCGGGGAGCTGTTTTTT.

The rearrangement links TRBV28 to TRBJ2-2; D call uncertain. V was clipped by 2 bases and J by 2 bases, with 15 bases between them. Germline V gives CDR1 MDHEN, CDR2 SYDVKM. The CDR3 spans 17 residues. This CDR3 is CASSLAYSGVNTGELFF. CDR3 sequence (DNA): TGTGCCAGCAGTTTAGCCTACAGTGGAGTTAACACCGGGGAGCTGTTTTTT.

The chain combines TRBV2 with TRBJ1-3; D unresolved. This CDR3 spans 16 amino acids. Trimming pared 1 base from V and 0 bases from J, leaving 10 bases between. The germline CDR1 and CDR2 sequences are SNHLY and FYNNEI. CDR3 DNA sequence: TGTGCCAGCAGTGAAGGGCAGCCCTCCTCTGGAAACACCATATATTTT. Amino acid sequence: CASSEGQPSSGNTIYF. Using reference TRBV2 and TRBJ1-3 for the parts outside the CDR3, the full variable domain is EPEVTQTPSHQVTQMGQEVILRCVPISNHLYFYWYRQILGQKVEFLVSFYNNEISEKSEIFDDQFSVERPDGSNFTLKIRSTKLEDSAMYFCASSEGQPSSGNTIYFGEGSWLTVV.

CDR3 DNA: TGTGCCAGCAGTGATAGACAGGGGAGGGAAAAACTGTTTTTT. This encodes CASSDRQGREKLFF. V is TRBV6-1 and J is TRBJ1-4; 8 bases align to TRBD1. The V segment lost 3 bases and the J segment 8 bases; nucleotides outside the gene matches: 5. This CDR3 contains 14 residues. Germline loops: CDR1 MNHNS, CDR2 SASEGT.

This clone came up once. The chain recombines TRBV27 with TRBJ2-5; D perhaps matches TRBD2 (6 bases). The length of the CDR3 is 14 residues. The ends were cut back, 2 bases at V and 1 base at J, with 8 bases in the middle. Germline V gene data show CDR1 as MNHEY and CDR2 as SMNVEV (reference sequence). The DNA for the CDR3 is TGTGCCAGCAGTTTAGGGACTTCCCAAGAGACCCAGTACTTC. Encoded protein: CASSLGTSQETQYF.

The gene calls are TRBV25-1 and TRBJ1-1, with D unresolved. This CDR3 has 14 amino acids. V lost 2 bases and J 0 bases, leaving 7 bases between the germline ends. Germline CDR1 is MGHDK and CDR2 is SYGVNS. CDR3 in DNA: TGTGCCAGCAGTGAAACAGCCATGAACACTGAAGCTTTCTTT. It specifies CASSETAMNTEAFF. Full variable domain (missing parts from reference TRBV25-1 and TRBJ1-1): EADIYQTPRYLVIGTGKKITLECSQTMGHDKMYWYQQDPGMELHLIHYSYGVNSTEKGDLSSESTVSRIRTEHFPLTLESARPSHTSQYLCASSETAMNTEAFFGQGTRLTVV.

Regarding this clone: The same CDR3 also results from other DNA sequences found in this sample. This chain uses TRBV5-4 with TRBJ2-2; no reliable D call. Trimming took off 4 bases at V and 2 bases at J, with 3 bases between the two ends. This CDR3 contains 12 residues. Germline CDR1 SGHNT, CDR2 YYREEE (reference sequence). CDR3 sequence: CASSLNTGELFF. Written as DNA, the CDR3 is TGTGCCAGCAGCCTTAACACCGGGGAGCTGTTTTTT. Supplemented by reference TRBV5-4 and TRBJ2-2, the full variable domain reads ETGVTQSPTHLIKTRGQQVTLRCSSQSGHNTVSWYQQALGQGPQFIFQYYREEENGRGNFPPRFSGLQFPNYSSELNVNALELDDSALYLCASSLNTGELFFGEGSRLTVL.

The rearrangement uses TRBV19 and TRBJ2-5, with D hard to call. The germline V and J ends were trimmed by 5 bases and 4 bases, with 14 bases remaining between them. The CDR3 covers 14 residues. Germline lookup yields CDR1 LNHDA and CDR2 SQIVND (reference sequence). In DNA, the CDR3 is TGTGCCAGTAGTGGGCTGTGGGCCCCAGAGACCCAGTACTTC. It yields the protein CASSGLWAPETQYF.

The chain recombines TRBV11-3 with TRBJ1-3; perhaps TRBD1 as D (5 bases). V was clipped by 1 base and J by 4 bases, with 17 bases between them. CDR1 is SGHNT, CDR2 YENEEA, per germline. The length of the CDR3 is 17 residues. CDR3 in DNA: TGTGCCAGCAGCTTAGCCCCCGGGACTTCCAGAGGAAACACCATATATTTT. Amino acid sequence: CASSLAPGTSRGNTIYF.